This T cell receptor beta chain was captured in a study of T cell responses to AZD1222 COVID-19 vaccine. Study results and limitations: All repertoire sampling was performed exclusively after the peak T cell response.

This table comes from immunoSEQ multiplex PCR, and its TCRdb copy is limited to in-frame clones, with some not included. The profile covers about 110,000 clones, with roughly 90% appearing a single time and over 4.5% taken by the ten largest. This CDR3 region has 16 residues. Looked up from germline, CDR1 is MGHRA and CDR2 is YSYEKL. V shed 0 bases and J shed 4 bases, with 13 bases lying between them. A note on this clone: Antigen: not known.

The rearrangement uses TRBV4-1 and TRBJ1-5; D is possibly TRBD1 (5 bases). The sample here was peripheral blood, taken on day 0 of AZD1222 vaccination. This clonotype originated in an adult in good health. Written as DNA, the CDR3 is TGCGCCAGCAGCCAAGATTGGCGACAGTCGAATCAGCCCCAGCATTTT. It specifies CASSQDWRQSNQPQHF.